A selection of T cell receptor beta chains follows, all from one sample in a study of T cells in tumors after PD-1 blockade. Repertoires were generated with immunoSEQ multiplex PCR, while TCRdb's copy carries only in-frame clones and drops some. The sample consists of around 25,000 clones, about 82% of them appearing once. Here the sequenced sample was PBMCs, taken after anti-PD-1 treatment. These receptors all come from a human donor with basal cell carcinoma. Both conserved end residues are part of each CDR3. Each record gives: V gene, J gene, clone size, CDR3 length, D gene, CDR3 protein, CDR3 DNA. A D gene is named only where the DNA matches it firmly. Clone size is shown for a subset of rows, as once, few, many or a class of expanded clone.

TRBV6-1	TRBJ2-7	-	14	TRBD1	CASSDRQGAREQYF	TGTGCCAGCAGTGACCGACAGGGGGCTCGGGAGCAGTACTTC
TRBV3-1/TRBV3-2	TRBJ2-5	once	16	TRBD2	CASSRGLAGGQETQYF	TGTGCCAGCAGCCGAGGACTAGCGGGGGGACAAGAGACCCAGTACTTC
TRBV9	TRBJ1-2	-	14	-	CASSLTGGDYGYTF	TGTGCCAGCAGCCTAACAGGCGGTGACTATGGCTACACCTTC
TRBV29-1	TRBJ2-1	-	14	-	CSVNREPSYNEQFF	TGCAGCGTCAATCGGGAGCCTTCCTACAATGAGCAGTTCTTC
TRBV7-9	TRBJ1-1	-	14	-	CASSPTPGWTEAFF	TGTGCCAGCAGCCCGACCCCAGGGTGGACTGAAGCTTTCTTT
TRBV6-2/TRBV6-3	TRBJ1-3	-	18	-	CASSYSLPDRLSGNTIYF	TGTGCCAGCAGTTACTCGCTTCCGGACAGACTCTCTGGAAACACCATATATTTT
TRBV19	TRBJ1-2	once	14	-	CASSIDGRGNGYTF	TGTGCCAGTAGTATAGATGGCAGGGGAAATGGCTACACCTTC
TRBV30	TRBJ2-6	-	17	-	CAWSSRGVTSGANVLTF	TGTGCCTGGAGTTCGAGAGGGGTTACCTCTGGGGCCAACGTCCTGACTTTC
TRBV6-6	TRBJ2-5	-	11	-	CASSYQDTQYF	TGTGCCAGCAGTTACCAAGATACCCAGTACTTC
TRBV12-3/TRBV12-4	TRBJ1-3	-	12	-	CASSLSGNTIYF	TGTGCCAGCAGTTTATCTGGAAACACCATATATTTT
TRBV4-1	TRBJ2-5	few	15	-	CASSQNGGAQETQYF	TGCGCCAGCAGCCAAAATGGGGGGGCCCAAGAGACCCAGTACTTC
TRBV29-1	TRBJ1-1	-	13	-	CSVSSRGRTEAFF	TGCAGCGTGTCTTCTCGGGGGCGGACTGAAGCTTTCTTT
TRBV6-4	TRBJ2-2	-	16	TRBD2	CASSDSGGGNTGELFF	TGTGCCAGCAGTGACTCGGGCGGGGGGAACACCGGGGAGCTGTTTTTT
TRBV25-1	TRBJ2-3	few	15	-	CASGGAGTSTDTQYF	TGTGCCAGCGGGGGGGCAGGGACTAGCACAGATACGCAGTATTTT
TRBV10-3	TRBJ2-7	few	18	TRBD1	CAISPGTGASGSSYEQYF	TGTGCCATCAGCCCCGGGACAGGGGCGAGCGGAAGCTCCTACGAGCAGTACTTC
TRBV6-5	TRBJ2-2	-	14	-	CASNRGENTGELFF	TGTGCCAGCAACCGAGGCGAGAACACCGGGGAGCTGTTTTTT
TRBV30	TRBJ1-2	-	18	TRBD1	CAWTPSDRERWGVYGYTF	TGTGCCTGGACCCCCTCGGACAGGGAAAGGTGGGGGGTCTATGGCTACACCTTC
TRBV5-4	TRBJ2-7	-	14	-	CASSQPGQFYEQYF	TGTGCCAGCAGCCAGCCCGGACAGTTCTACGAGCAGTACTTC
TRBV29-1	TRBJ1-1	-	12	-	CSVENGNTEAFF	TGCAGCGTTGAAAACGGGAACACTGAAGCTTTCTTT
TRBV7-9	TRBJ1-4	once	16	TRBD1	CASSDYSGTDNEKLFF	TGTGCCAGCAGCGATTACTCCGGGACAGACAATGAAAAACTGTTTTTT
TRBV5-6	TRBJ2-7	-	15	TRBD1	CASRRAGTGYYEQYF	TGTGCCAGCAGGCGTGCCGGGACAGGATACTACGAGCAGTACTTC
TRBV2	TRBJ1-2	-	14	TRBD1	CASSEDRVGYGYTF	TGTGCCAGCAGTGAGGACAGGGTTGGCTATGGCTACACCTTC
TRBV3-1/TRBV3-2	TRBJ2-7	-	16	TRBD2	CASSRGRGGWGYEQYF	TGTGCCAGCAGCCGCGGGAGGGGCGGGTGGGGCTACGAGCAGTACTTC
TRBV11-1	TRBJ2-7	few	15	TRBD1	CASSLLDRGSYEQYF	TGTGCCAGCAGCCTATTGGACAGGGGGTCCTACGAGCAGTACTTC
TRBV19	TRBJ2-1	few	12	-	CASSNTGLEQFF	TGTGCCAGTAGTAACACAGGTTTGGAGCAGTTCTTC
TRBV7-3	TRBJ1-1	few	13	-	CASSSTGNTEAFF	TGTGCCAGCAGCTCGACAGGGAACACTGAAGCTTTCTTT
TRBV29-1	TRBJ1-1	-	13	-	CSVEERRNTEAFF	TGCAGCGTTGAAGAAAGGAGGAACACTGAAGCTTTCTTT
TRBV7-2	TRBJ1-1	-	15	-	CASSLAGQRDTEAFF	TGTGCCAGCAGCTTAGCGGGGCAGAGGGACACTGAAGCTTTCTTT
TRBV6-8	TRBJ1-2	-	16	-	CARPRDGQLANYGYTF	TGTGCCCGCCCTCGGGACGGACAACTAGCTAACTATGGCTACACCTTC
TRBV5-6	TRBJ2-5	-	14	-	CASSLRSGQETQYF	TGTGCCAGCAGCTTACGGTCTGGACAAGAGACCCAGTACTTC
TRBV15	TRBJ2-7	-	14	-	CATSVGAGAYEQYF	TGTGCCACCAGCGTAGGGGCAGGGGCCTACGAGCAGTACTTC
TRBV2	TRBJ2-3	-	18	-	CASSERPPAGVSTDTQYF	TGTGCCAGCAGTGAACGGCCGCCGGCAGGGGTGAGCACAGATACGCAGTATTTT